This TCR beta chain stems from a study of beta chain features in type 1 diabetes. Regarding the study as a whole: When cDNA is sequenced, cells with high TCR expression could be over-represented. The VDJ junctions of type 1 diabetes patients carried fewer insertions and more deletions. All four CD4+ subsets from Type 1 diabetes patients carried moderately but significantly shorter TCRB CDR3s.

Details on this clone: What it recognizes is unknown.

Sequenced material consisted of expressed TCRB transcripts (all of the isolated RNA was reverse transcribed). Here immunoSEQ multiplex PCR was the method, and the copy in TCRdb shows in-frame clones only, minus some. This table holds about 160,000 clones, roughly 59% found once. This CDR3 is 15 amino acids long. The sequence was obtained from a man aged 25 to 40 with type 1 diabetes. The sample comprised naive CD4+ T cells from blood. The V call is TRBV21-1, the J call TRBJ2-3; the D segment call TRBD2 is taken from the table without a DNA check. TRBV21-1 is recorded as a pseudogene. The CDR3 protein is CASDSGTGDTDTQYF. The CDR3, as DNA: TGTGCCAGCGATTCGGGGACGGGGGACACAGATACGCAGTATTTT.